This TCR beta chain comes out of a study of T cells in women clearing cervical HPV infection listed by TCRdb under 2018. A note on the overall study: Cases were some 24 women with histologically confirmed HPV16-related CIN3 or worse, including a couple of invasive cancers. Since HLA typing was available for only a few women, HLA type could not be ruled out as a confounder. Controls were around 23 women whose single incident HPV16 infection cleared within 12 months without precancer or cancer developing. For cases, the median interval between lesion detection and blood sampling was about 140 days, with an interquartile range of 90 to 200 days. A median age of about 30 years was observed in cases versus around 40 in controls, and no significant differences in baseline characteristics were found. Cases were matched to controls by age within five years and by the year the sample was collected. As quality controls, five blinded duplicates were added to each group, bringing the total to roughly 60 samples made up of about 50 participants and 10 replicates. In the parent cohort, around 9,900 women aged 18 or older were enrolled in Guanacaste, Costa Rica, during about 1993 to 1995 and then followed for under 8 years. The exploratory proof-of-principle case-control study was nested within the Guanacaste HPV Natural History Study in Costa Rica and compared TCR repertoires across cervical HPV16 outcomes. Blood from cases was drawn at the visit where the lesion was first identified, while blood from controls was drawn once the infection was no longer detected.

With respect to this clone: Its antigen is unknown.

The research as a whole found: Random forest classifiers combining richness and V gene abundances distinguished cases from controls with an estimated AUC of roughly 0.83. Across sequencing depths, CIN3+ cases showed significantly higher TCR repertoire richness than controls, but evenness did not differ between the groups. Because T-cell numbers per sample were unknown, differences in richness could reflect varying T-cell content rather than repertoire biology. Because of the cross-sectional design, the study could not determine whether the associations came before infection or resulted from infection, and neither effector/memory subsets nor HPV-specific T cells were isolated.

Every participant had a single incident cervical HPV16 infection, and prevalent HPV16 infections were excluded. Cervical HPV DNA was detected by MY09/MY11 PCR and genotyped by dot-blot hybridization. Under 19 mL of heparinized blood were centrifuged, and the buffy coat was aliquoted, frozen at -30°C, then stored at -80°C. QIAGEN kits were used to extract genomic DNA from buffy coat specimens. TCR beta CDR3 regions were amplified by multiplex PCR using the immunoSEQ assay from an average of 1200 ng genomic DNA per sample. The assay corrected primer bias using a complete synthetic TCR repertoire to establish an amplification baseline. The amplicons were sequenced using the Illumina platform. The study's processing was this. Error correction of the sequences involved clustering with frequency ratios plus a modified nearest-neighbor algorithm, after which the sequences were analyzed in the immunoSEQ Analyzer using IMGT gene definitions. At each rarefaction depth, TCR richness and evenness were averaged over 20 rarefaction repeats, and samples with fewer sequences than the depth were excluded. V, D and J gene relative abundances were compared between groups with Wilcoxon rank sum tests, applying FDR correction. Blinded duplicates gave an intraclass correlation of about 96% for TCR richness and an average of roughly 76% across some 69 gene segments. This is the immuneACCESS table as TCRdb keeps it, with only in-frame sequences that have V and J called. A part of the clones is gone; compared with another copy, unresolved V genes explain less than half, and the rest is unexplained. That table gives V, J and clone size, and the DNA gave D and trimming. This sample's clone table shows around 30,000 clones. Jointly, the top ten make up 18% of the sample.

Input material: blood buffy coat. This sequence was found in a woman aged 18-70 years with a cervical HPV16 infection that either progressed to CIN3+ or cleared (not recorded which).

CDR3 sequence: CASSTPTSGRTTDTQYF. The part of the CDR3 DNA that was read is TGTGCCAGTAGTACCCCAACTAGCGGGAGAACCACAGATACG. The rearrangement joined TRBV19 to TRBJ2-3, with 11 junctional bases fitting TRBD2. The read ends 3 residues early relative to the CDR3; the germline J gene fills the gap. Trimming accounts for 4 bases at V and 2 bases at J, while the number of junction bases matched to no gene is 8. The CDR3 measures 17 amino acids from cysteine to phenylalanine. The DNA shown is the part of the CDR3 that was read: 42 bases, in frame from base 1. According to the germline V gene (reference sequence), CDR1 reads LNHDA and CDR2 reads SQIVND.